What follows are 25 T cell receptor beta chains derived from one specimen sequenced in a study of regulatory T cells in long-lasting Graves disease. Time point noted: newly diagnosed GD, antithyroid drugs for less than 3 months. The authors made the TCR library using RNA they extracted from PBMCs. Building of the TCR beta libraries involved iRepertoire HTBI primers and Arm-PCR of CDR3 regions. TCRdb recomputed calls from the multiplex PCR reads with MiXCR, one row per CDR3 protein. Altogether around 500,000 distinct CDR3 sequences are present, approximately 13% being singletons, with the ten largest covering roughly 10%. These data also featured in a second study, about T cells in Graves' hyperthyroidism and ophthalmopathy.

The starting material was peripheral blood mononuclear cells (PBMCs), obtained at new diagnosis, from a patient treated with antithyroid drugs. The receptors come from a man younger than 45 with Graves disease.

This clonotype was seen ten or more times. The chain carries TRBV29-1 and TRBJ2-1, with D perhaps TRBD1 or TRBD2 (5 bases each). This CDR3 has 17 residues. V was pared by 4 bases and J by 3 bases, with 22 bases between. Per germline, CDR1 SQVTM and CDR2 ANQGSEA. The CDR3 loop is CSVGGSLSGENYNEQFF. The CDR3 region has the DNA TGCAGCGTTGGGGGCTCCCTAAGCGGAGAGAACTACAATGAGCAGTTCTTC.

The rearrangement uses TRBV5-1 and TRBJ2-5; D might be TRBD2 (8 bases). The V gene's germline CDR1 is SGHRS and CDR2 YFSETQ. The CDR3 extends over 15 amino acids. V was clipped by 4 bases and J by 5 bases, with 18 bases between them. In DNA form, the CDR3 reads TGCGCCAGCAGCCAGGGGGGACTAGATTTGGAGACCCAGTACTTC. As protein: CASSQGGLDLETQYF.

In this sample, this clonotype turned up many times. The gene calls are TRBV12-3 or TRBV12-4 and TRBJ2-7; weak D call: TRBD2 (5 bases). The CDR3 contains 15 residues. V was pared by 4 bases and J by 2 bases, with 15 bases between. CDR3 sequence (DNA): TGTGCCAGCAGTTCGAGCTGGAGCGGCACCTACGAGCAGTACTTC. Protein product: CASSSSWSGTYEQYF.

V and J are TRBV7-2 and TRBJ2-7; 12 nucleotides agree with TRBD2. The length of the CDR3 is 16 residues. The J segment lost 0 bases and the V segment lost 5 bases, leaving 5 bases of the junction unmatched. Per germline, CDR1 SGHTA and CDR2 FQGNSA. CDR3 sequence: CASSIGTSGFSYEQYF. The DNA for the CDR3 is TGTGCCAGCAGCATAGGGACTAGCGGGTTCTCCTACGAGCAGTACTTC.

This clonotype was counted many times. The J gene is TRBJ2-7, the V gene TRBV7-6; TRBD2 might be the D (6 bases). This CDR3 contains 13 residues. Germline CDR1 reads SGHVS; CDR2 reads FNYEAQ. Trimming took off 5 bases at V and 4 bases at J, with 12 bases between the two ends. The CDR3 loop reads CASSQSTSYEQYF. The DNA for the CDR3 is TGTGCCAGCAGCCAATCGACTAGTTACGAGCAGTACTTC.

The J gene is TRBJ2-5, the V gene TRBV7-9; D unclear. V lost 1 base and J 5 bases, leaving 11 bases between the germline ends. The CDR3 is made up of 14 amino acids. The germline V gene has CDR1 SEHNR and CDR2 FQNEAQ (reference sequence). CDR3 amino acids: CASSLVVAAETQYF. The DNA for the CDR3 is TGTGCCAGCAGCTTAGTCGTGGCAGCGGAGACCCAGTACTTC. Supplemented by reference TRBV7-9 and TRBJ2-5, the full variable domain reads DTGVSQNPRHKITKRGQNVTFRCDPISEHNRLYWYRQTLGQGPEFLTYFQNEAQLEKSRLLSDRFSAERPKGSFSTLEIQRTEQGDSAMYLCASSLVVAAETQYFGPGTRLLVL.

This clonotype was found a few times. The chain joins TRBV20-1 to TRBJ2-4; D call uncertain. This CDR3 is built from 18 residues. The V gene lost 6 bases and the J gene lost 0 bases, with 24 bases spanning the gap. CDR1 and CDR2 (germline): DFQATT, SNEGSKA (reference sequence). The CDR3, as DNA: TGCAGTGCCCACCAATCGCTTTTATCCCCTCTAGCCAAAAACATTCAGTACTTC. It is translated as CSAHQSLLSPLAKNIQYF.

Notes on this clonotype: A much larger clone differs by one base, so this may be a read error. The CDR3 sequence: CASSFRGSPEVEQFF. In DNA, the CDR3 is TGTGCCAGCAGTTTCCGTGGCTCCCCCGAGGTTGAGCAGTTCTTC. V and J are TRBV6-5 and TRBJ2-1; D unresolved. This CDR3 comprises 15 residues. Germline assignment: CDR1 MNHEY and CDR2 SVGAGI. V gave up 4 bases and J gave up 9 bases, with 19 bases separating them.

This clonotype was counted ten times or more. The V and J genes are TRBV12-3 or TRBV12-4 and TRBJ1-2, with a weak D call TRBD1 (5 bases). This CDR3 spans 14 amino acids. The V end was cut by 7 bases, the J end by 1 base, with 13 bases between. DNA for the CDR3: TGTGCCAGCACCTCAGGGTCCAGTAACTATGGCTACACCTTC. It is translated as CASTSGSSNYGYTF.

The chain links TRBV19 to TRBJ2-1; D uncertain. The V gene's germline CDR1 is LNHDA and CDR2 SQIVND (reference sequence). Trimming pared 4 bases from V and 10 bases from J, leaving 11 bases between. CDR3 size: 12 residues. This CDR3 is CASSTRESEQFF. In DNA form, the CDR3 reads TGTGCCAGTAGTACGAGAGAAAGCGAGCAGTTCTTC.

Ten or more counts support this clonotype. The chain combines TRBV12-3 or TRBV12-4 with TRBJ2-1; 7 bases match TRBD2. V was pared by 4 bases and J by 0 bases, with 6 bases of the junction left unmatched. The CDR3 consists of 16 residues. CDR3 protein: CASSWWGGSSYNEQFF. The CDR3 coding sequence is TGTGCCAGCAGTTGGTGGGGGGGGAGCTCCTACAATGAGCAGTTCTTC.

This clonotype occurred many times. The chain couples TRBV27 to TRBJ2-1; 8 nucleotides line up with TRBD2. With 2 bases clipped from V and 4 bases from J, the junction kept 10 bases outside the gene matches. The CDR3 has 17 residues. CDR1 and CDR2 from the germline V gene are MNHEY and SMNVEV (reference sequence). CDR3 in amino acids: CASSLGSGVSRYNEQFF. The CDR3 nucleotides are TGTGCCAGCAGTTTAGGTAGCGGGGTGTCGCGTTACAATGAGCAGTTCTTC.

In DNA form, the CDR3 reads TGTGCCAGCAGCCGGGACTATTCGCAGTTCTTC. It is translated as CASSRDYSQFF. The gene calls are TRBV2 and TRBJ2-1, with 7 bases fitting TRBD2. The trim removed 6 bases at V and 12 bases at J, leaving 5 bases unmatched. The CDR3 is 11 residues long. The germline V gene has CDR1 SNHLY and CDR2 FYNNEI. The entire variable domain, with the rest obtained from reference TRBV2 and TRBJ2-1, is as follows: EPEVTQTPSHQVTQMGQEVILRCVPISNHLYFYWYRQILGQKVEFLVSFYNNEISEKSEIFDDQFSVERPDGSNFTLKIRSTKLEDSAMYFCASSRDYSQFFGPGTRLTVL.

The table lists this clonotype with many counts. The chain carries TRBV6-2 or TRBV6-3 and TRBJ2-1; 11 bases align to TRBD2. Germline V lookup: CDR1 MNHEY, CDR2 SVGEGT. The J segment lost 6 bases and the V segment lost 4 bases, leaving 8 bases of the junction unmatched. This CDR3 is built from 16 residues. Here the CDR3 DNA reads TGTGCCAGCAGTTCCTCCCGGACTAGCGGGTTCAATGAGCAGTTCTTC. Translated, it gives CASSSSRTSGFNEQFF.

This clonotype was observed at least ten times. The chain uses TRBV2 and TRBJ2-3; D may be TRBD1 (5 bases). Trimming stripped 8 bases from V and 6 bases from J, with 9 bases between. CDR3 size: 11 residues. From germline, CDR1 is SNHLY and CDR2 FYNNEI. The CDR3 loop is CASARGDTQYF. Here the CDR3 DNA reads TGTGCCAGCGCAAGGGGCGATACGCAGTATTTT.

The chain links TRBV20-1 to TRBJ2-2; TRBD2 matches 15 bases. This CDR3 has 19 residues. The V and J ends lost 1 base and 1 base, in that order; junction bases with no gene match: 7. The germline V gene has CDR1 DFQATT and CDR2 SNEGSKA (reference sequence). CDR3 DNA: TGCAGTGCTAGAGGGGGACTAGCGGGAGGCAAAAGGAACACCGGGGAGCTGTTTTTT. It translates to CSARGGLAGGKRNTGELFF.

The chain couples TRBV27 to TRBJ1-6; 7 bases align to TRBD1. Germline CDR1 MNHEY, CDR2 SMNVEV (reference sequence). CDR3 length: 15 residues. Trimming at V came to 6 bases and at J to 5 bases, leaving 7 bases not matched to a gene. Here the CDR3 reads CASRITGADNSPLHF. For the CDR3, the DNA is TGTGCCAGCAGAATTACAGGGGCGGATAATTCACCCCTCCACTTT.

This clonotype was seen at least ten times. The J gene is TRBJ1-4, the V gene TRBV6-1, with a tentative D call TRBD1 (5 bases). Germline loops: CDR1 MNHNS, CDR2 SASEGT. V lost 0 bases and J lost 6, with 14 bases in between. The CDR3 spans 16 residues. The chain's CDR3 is CASSEAQGLGDEKLFF. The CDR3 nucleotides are TGTGCCAGCAGTGAAGCCCAGGGATTAGGCGATGAAAAACTGTTTTTT.

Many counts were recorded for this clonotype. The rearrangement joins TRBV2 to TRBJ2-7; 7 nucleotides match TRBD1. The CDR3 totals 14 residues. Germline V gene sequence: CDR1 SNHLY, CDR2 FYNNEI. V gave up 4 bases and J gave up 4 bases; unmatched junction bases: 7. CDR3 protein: CASSAGGSKYEQYF. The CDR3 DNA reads TGTGCCAGCAGTGCAGGGGGTTCCAAGTACGAGCAGTACTTC.

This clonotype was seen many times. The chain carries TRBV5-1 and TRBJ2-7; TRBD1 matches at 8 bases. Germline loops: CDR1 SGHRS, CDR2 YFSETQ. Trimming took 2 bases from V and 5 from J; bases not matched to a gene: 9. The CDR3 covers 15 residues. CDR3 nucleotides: TGCGCCAGCAGCTTTACAGGGGGTCCGGGCGACGAGCAGTACTTC. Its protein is CASSFTGGPGDEQYF.

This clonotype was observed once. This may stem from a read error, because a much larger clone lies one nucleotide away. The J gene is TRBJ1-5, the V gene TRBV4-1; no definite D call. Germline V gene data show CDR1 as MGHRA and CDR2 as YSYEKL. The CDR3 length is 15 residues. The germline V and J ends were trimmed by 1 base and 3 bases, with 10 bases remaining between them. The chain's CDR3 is CASSQAWEHNQPQHF. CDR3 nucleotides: TGCGCCAGCAGCCAAGCGTGGGAGCACAATCAGCCCCAGCATTTT.

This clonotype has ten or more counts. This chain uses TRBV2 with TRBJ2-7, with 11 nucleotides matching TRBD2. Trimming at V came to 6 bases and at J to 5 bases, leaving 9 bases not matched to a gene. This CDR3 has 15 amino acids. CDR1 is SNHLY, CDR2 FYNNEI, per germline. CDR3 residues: CASRSILAGGDEQYF. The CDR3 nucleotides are TGTGCCAGCAGGTCGATCCTAGCGGGAGGCGACGAGCAGTACTTC.

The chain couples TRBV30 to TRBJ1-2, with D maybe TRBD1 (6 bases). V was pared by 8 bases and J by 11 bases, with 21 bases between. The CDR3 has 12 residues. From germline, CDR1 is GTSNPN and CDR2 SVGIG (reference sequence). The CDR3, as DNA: TGTGCCCGCAGTCGGGGGCGAGGAGGGTACACCTTC. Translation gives CARSRGRGGYTF.

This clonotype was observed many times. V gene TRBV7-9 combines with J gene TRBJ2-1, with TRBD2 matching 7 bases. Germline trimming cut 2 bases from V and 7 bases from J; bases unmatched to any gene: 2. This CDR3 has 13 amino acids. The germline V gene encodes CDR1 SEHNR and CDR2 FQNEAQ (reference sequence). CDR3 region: CASSLQAGNEQFF. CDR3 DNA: TGTGCCAGCAGCTTACAAGCGGGGAATGAGCAGTTCTTC.

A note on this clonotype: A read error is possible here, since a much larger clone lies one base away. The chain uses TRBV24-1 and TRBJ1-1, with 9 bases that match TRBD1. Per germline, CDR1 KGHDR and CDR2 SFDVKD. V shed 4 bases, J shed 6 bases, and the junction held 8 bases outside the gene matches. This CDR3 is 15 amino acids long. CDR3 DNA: TGTGCCACCAGTGACCCGGGACAGGGTAACGCTGAAGCTTTCTTT. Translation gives CATSDPGQGNAEAFF.